The TCR beta chain described here comes from a study of early T cells in non-severe SARS-CoV-2 infection. On the study more broadly: Sequenced bulk RNA came from whole blood that was unsorted, and chains were unpaired.

Findings and caveats of the study: CD4 and private specificities were missed by VDJdb matching, which favored anti-spike CD8 responses.

This clonotype was counted at least ten times. Its target is not known. Separate cDNA molecules each had unique molecular identifiers attached to them. TCRdb re-called the 5' RACE reads with MiXCR, one entry per CDR3 protein. In the table there are 85,000 to 120,000 distinct CDR3 sequences, about 12% of which are singletons. This CDR3 region has 13 residues. Germline loops: CDR1 SQVTM, CDR2 ANQGSEA. Trimming cost V 3 bases and J 6 bases, with 14 bases left between them. The receptor comes from an adult who was a healthcare worker with PCR-confirmed SARS-CoV-2 infection or an uninfected control (not recorded which). Sequences were obtained from whole blood. This rearrangement joins TRBV29-1 to TRBJ1-1; tentative D call: TRBD1 (6 bases). The CDR3 coding sequence is TGCAGCGTTGATGAGGGGGTAATCTCTGAAGCTTTCTTT. Its protein is CSVDEGVISEAFF. The complete variable domain, with remaining parts taken from reference TRBV29-1 and TRBJ1-1, reads SAVISQKPSRDICQRGTSLTIQCQVDSQVTMMFWYRQQPGQSLTLIATANQGSEATYESGFVIDKFPISRPNLTFSTLTVSNMSPEDSSIYLCSVDEGVISEAFFGQGTRLTVV.